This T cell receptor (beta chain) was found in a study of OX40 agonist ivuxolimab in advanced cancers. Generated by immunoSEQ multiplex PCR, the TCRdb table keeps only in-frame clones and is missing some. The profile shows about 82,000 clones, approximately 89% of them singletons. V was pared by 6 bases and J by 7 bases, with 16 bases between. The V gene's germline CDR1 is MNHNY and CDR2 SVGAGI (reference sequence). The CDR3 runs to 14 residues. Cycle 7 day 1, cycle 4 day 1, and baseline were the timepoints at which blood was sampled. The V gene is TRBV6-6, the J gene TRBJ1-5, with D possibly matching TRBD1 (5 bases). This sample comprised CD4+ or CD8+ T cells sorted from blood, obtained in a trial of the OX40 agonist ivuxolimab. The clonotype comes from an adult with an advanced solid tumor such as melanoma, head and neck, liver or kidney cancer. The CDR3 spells CASSLGGGRQPQHF. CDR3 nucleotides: TGTGCCAGCAGCCTAGGTGGGGGTAGGCAGCCCCAGCATTTT.